The 13 T cell receptor beta chains reported below all come from one sample, sequenced in a study of CD8+CD57+ T cells in acquired aplastic anemia. Template material for TCR beta VDJ and CDR3 profiling consisted of genomic DNA. Each CDR3 protein is one row after TCRdb ran MiXCR on the reads. This table holds 200,000 to 250,000 distinct CDR3 sequences, more than 55% found once. The authors sequenced patients whose flow cytometry had shown CD8+CD57+ cell expansion. Sequences were obtained from sorted CD4+, CD8+, or CD8+CD57+ T cells (not recorded which) from PBMCs. The receptor source for this set is a human donor with aplastic anemia.

The chain is built from TRBV9 and TRBJ2-5; D remains unclear. Gene TRBJ2-1 matches the end of the DNA better, so the J call may be wrong. The CDR3 totals 14 residues. The germline CDR1 and CDR2 sequences are SGDLS and YYNGEE. Here the CDR3 reads CASSGISGSTEQFF. In nucleotides, the CDR3 is TGTGCCAGCAGCGGGATATCGGGTAGCACTGAGCAGTTCTTC.

V and J are TRBV11-2 and TRBJ2-5; D gene unclear. Germline values: CDR1 SGHAT, CDR2 FQNNGV. V shed 2 bases and J shed 5 bases, with 9 bases lying between them. The CDR3 is made up of 13 amino acids. The CDR3 here is CASSLTRLETQYF. The CDR3 region has the DNA TGTGCCAGCAGCTTAACCCGGCTCGAGACCCAGTACTTC.

This clonotype appeared once. The chain links TRBV14 to TRBJ2-5; the D is unclear. Germline V CDR1 and CDR2: SGHDN, FVKESK. This CDR3 region has 12 residues. V lost 3 bases, J lost 4 bases, and 6 bases lay in between. This chain's CDR3 is CASSHVLETQYF. The DNA of the CDR3 is TGTGCCAGCAGCCATGTTCTAGAGACCCAGTACTTC. Complete variable domain (other parts from reference TRBV14 and TRBJ2-5): EAGVTQFPSHSVIEKGQTVTLRCDPISGHDNLYWYRRVMGKEIKFLLHFVKESKQDESGMPNNRFLAERTGGTYSTLKVQPAELEDSGVYFCASSHVLETQYFGPGTRLLVL.

V is TRBV24-1 and J is TRBJ2-3; the D is unclear. CDR3 size: 13 residues. V lost 7 bases and J 6 bases, leaving 13 bases between the germline ends. The V gene's germline CDR1 is KGHDR and CDR2 SFDVKD. CDR3 sequence (DNA): TGTGCCACCAGAGCCCGATTTACGGATACGCAGTATTTT. Protein product: CATRARFTDTQYF.

The V gene is TRBV19, the J gene TRBJ2-1, with D tentatively TRBD1 (5 bases). The ends were cut back, 6 bases at V and 3 bases at J, with 6 bases in the middle. The CDR3 has 12 amino acids. CDR1 and CDR2 (germline): LNHDA, SQIVND (reference sequence). The CDR3 DNA reads TGTGCCAGTAGCACAGGCTACAATGAGCAGTTCTTC. Its protein is CASSTGYNEQFF.

The rearrangement joins TRBV24-1 to TRBJ1-6; perhaps TRBD1 as D (5 bases). Germline V lookup: CDR1 KGHDR, CDR2 SFDVKD. This CDR3 has 14 amino acids. Deletions cut 4 bases from V and 9 bases from J, with 12 bases between. The CDR3 DNA follows: TGTGCCACCAGTGAGGCAGGGCTAGGTTCACCCCTCCACTTT. Residues: CATSEAGLGSPLHF.

The chain uses TRBV7-9 and TRBJ1-5; the match to TRBD1 covers 7 bases. V lost 4 bases to trimming and J lost 5 bases; unmatched junction nucleotides: 5. The CDR3 contains 14 residues. Germline V lookup: CDR1 SEHNR, CDR2 FQNEAQ (reference sequence). CDR3: CASSSTGRDQPQHF. The CDR3 DNA sequence: TGTGCCAGCAGCTCGACAGGGAGGGATCAGCCCCAGCATTTT.

The chain recombines TRBV15 with TRBJ2-7; D might be TRBD1 or TRBD2, each matching 5 bases. Between the trimmed V and J ends, which lost 3 bases and 4 bases, there was a span of 22 bases. The CDR3 extends over 17 amino acids. Germline V gene data show CDR1 as LNHNV and CDR2 as YYDKDF (reference sequence). The CDR3 DNA reads TGTGCCACCAGCAGCCCCACCCCTGGGACCGCTACTTACGAGCAGTACTTC. Translation gives CATSSPTPGTATYEQYF.

This chain joins TRBV20-1 and TRBJ2-5; TRBD2 agrees at 11 bases. The J segment lost 5 bases and the V segment lost 3 bases, leaving 11 bases of the junction unmatched. The CDR3 runs 16 residues. In germline, CDR1 is DFQATT, CDR2 SNEGSKA (reference sequence). The DNA for the CDR3 is TGCAGTGCTAGTAGGGCTAGCGGGGGGTTGACGGAGACCCAGTACTTC. Protein product: CSASRASGGLTETQYF.

This clonotype was picked up a small number of times. The rearrangement joins TRBV10-1 to TRBJ2-2; D might be TRBD1 (5 bases). Germline V CDR1 and CDR2: WNHNN, SYGVQD (reference sequence). The CDR3 runs to 14 residues. V lost 3 bases, J lost 6 bases, and 11 bases lay in between. Here the CDR3 reads CASSEKGVAGELFF. In nucleotides, the CDR3 is TGCGCCAGCAGTGAAAAAGGGGTGGCCGGGGAGCTGTTTTTT.

This clonotype turned up a few times. The genes are TRBV20-1 and TRBJ2-5; D may be TRBD2 (6 bases). Germline assignment: CDR1 DFQATT and CDR2 SNEGSKA (reference sequence). The V gene lost 0 bases and the J gene lost 0 bases, with 14 bases spanning the gap. The CDR3 runs 16 residues. The CDR3 loop reads CSARDQALAHQETQYF. DNA of the CDR3: TGCAGTGCTAGAGATCAAGCGCTAGCGCACCAAGAGACCCAGTACTTC.

This clonotype was found a few times. This chain uses TRBV9 with TRBJ2-7; 8 bases agree with TRBD1. Germline assignment: CDR1 SGDLS and CDR2 YYNGEE. Unmatched junction bases numbered 14, after V lost 4 bases and J lost 5 bases. CDR3 length equals 16 residues. CDR3 loop: CASSQRAGQELDEQYF. DNA of the CDR3: TGTGCCAGCAGCCAACGCGCGGGACAGGAGCTGGACGAGCAGTACTTC.

The chain links TRBV10-3 to TRBJ1-3; 11 bases map to TRBD1. CDR3 length: 16 amino acids. In germline, CDR1 is ENHRY, CDR2 SYGVKD. The ends lost 6 bases at V and 1 base at J; junction bases unmatched: 5. The CDR3 nucleotides are TGTGCCATCAGCTCGGACAGGGGGCAATCTGGAAACACCATATATTTT. Protein: CAISSDRGQSGNTIYF.